The rows below give T cell receptor beta chains drawn from one sample of a study of blood T cell repertoires in COVID-19. Clones were read by immunoSEQ multiplex PCR, and TCRdb kept only the in-frame ones, dropping some. This table has under 140,000 clones, just over 75% appearing once. The sample consisted of peripheral blood. Source of these receptors: a woman of 80 years or more with acute or convalescent COVID-19. Both conserved end residues are part of each CDR3. The D gene is left open where the match is weak. Size is omitted from some rows. Given values are once, few, many or a class for expanded clones.

clone size: -
V gene: TRBV6-2/TRBV6-3
D gene: TRBD2
J gene: TRBJ2-1
CDR3 DNA: TGTGCCAGCAGTTACTTCCTAGCGGGAGGGGGTGATGAGCAGTTCTTC
CDR3 protein: CASSYFLAGGGDEQFF

clone size: -
V gene: TRBV5-1
D gene: TRBD2
J gene: TRBJ2-1
CDR3 DNA: TGCGCCAGCAGCCATACTAGCGGGGGGGCCATTCAGTTCTTC
CDR3 protein: CASSHTSGGAIQFF

clone size: -
V gene: TRBV5-1
D gene: TRBD1
J gene: TRBJ2-7
CDR3 DNA: TGCGCCAGCAGCTGGGGACAGGGGGCGTCCTACGAGCAGTACTTC
CDR3 protein: CASSWGQGASYEQYF

clone size: -
V gene: TRBV2
D gene: -
J gene: TRBJ1-5
CDR3 DNA: TGTGCCAGCAGTATAGTCGGGTCAAATCAGCCCCAGCATTTT
CDR3 protein: CASSIVGSNQPQHF

clone size: few
V gene: TRBV18
D gene: TRBD1
J gene: TRBJ1-3
CDR3 DNA: TGTGCCAGCTCACCACCGGGACAGGGGATTTTAGCTGGAAACACCATATATTTT
CDR3 protein: CASSPPGQGILAGNTIYF

clone size: once
V gene: TRBV10-1
D gene: -
J gene: TRBJ1-3
CDR3 DNA: TGCGCCAGCAGCGACACAGGGAGCTCTGGAAACACCATATATTTT
CDR3 protein: CASSDTGSSGNTIYF

clone size: -
V gene: TRBV21-1
D gene: -
J gene: TRBJ2-7
CDR3 DNA: TGTGCCAGCAGCAAAGCGCTTTCGGAGCGGGAGACCTCCTACGAGCAGTACTTC
CDR3 protein: CASSKALSERETSYEQYF

clone size: few
V gene: TRBV10-1
D gene: -
J gene: TRBJ2-3
CDR3 DNA: TGCGCCAGCAGCACAGGGAATACCCCAGATACGCAGTATTTT
CDR3 protein: CASSTGNTPDTQYF

clone size: -
V gene: TRBV5-4
D gene: TRBD1
J gene: TRBJ1-1
CDR3 DNA: TGTGCCAGCAGCCAAGACAGGGACACTGAAGCTTTCTTT
CDR3 protein: CASSQDRDTEAFF

clone size: -
V gene: TRBV2
D gene: -
J gene: TRBJ1-1
CDR3 DNA: TGTGCCAGCAGTGTGGGACTCGTAAACACTGAAGCTTTCTTT
CDR3 protein: CASSVGLVNTEAFF

clone size: -
V gene: TRBV4-1
D gene: TRBD1
J gene: TRBJ2-7
CDR3 DNA: TGCGCCAGCAGCCACCCCTCGGCTGGACAGGGGTCCTACGAGCAGTACTTC
CDR3 protein: CASSHPSAGQGSYEQYF

clone size: -
V gene: TRBV9
D gene: TRBD2
J gene: TRBJ2-3
CDR3 DNA: TGTGCCAGCAGCGGCGGGACGGGAGGCCCTAAGTCCACAGATACGCAGTATTTT
CDR3 protein: CASSGGTGGPKSTDTQYF

clone size: -
V gene: TRBV6-2/TRBV6-3
D gene: -
J gene: TRBJ1-2
CDR3 DNA: TGTGCCAGCAGTTACGCGACAGGTTTGGACTATGGCTACACCTTC
CDR3 protein: CASSYATGLDYGYTF

clone size: -
V gene: TRBV7-2
D gene: -
J gene: TRBJ2-5
CDR3 DNA: TGTGCCAGCAGTCAGAGCGGATTCCAAGAGACCCAGTACTTC
CDR3 protein: CASSQSGFQETQYF

clone size: -
V gene: TRBV2
D gene: -
J gene: TRBJ2-7
CDR3 DNA: TGTGCCAGCAGTGAACGCCTGACAGAGGCCGCGGAGCAGTACTTC
CDR3 protein: CASSERLTEAAEQYF

clone size: -
V gene: TRBV6-5
D gene: -
J gene: TRBJ1-4
CDR3 DNA: TGTGCCAGCAGTTCGGCAGGTGAAAAACTGTTTTTT
CDR3 protein: CASSSAGEKLFF

clone size: few
V gene: TRBV28
D gene: -
J gene: TRBJ2-5
CDR3 DNA: TGTGCCAGCAGCACTCCGGTTAGCGGAGAGACCCAGTACTTC
CDR3 protein: CASSTPVSGETQYF

clone size: few
V gene: TRBV28
D gene: -
J gene: TRBJ2-7
CDR3 DNA: TGTGCCAGCAGATCTTATGGACAGGGAGGGGACGAGCAGTACTTC
CDR3 protein: CASRSYGQGGDEQYF

clone size: -
V gene: TRBV21-1
D gene: -
J gene: TRBJ1-6
CDR3 DNA: TGTGCCAGCAGCAAAGGTATCCGAGACCTCCACTTT
CDR3 protein: CASSKGIRDLHF

clone size: -
V gene: TRBV12-3/TRBV12-4
D gene: -
J gene: TRBJ1-6
CDR3 DNA: TGTGCCAGCAACGCCCAGAATTCACCCCTCCACTTT
CDR3 protein: CASNAQNSPLHF

clone size: -
V gene: TRBV19
D gene: TRBD1
J gene: TRBJ2-5
CDR3 DNA: TGTGCCAGTAGTATAGGAGTAACAGGGGGAGAGACCCAGTACTTC
CDR3 protein: CASSIGVTGGETQYF

clone size: -
V gene: TRBV18
D gene: -
J gene: TRBJ1-5
CDR3 DNA: TGTGCCAGCTCACCACGTAACAGCTTGGAGCCCCAGCATTTT
CDR3 protein: CASSPRNSLEPQHF

clone size: -
V gene: TRBV19
D gene: TRBD1
J gene: TRBJ2-3
CDR3 DNA: TGTGCCAGTAGTATAGGACAGGGGGCAGATACGCAGTATTTT
CDR3 protein: CASSIGQGADTQYF

clone size: once
V gene: TRBV2
D gene: TRBD1
J gene: TRBJ2-4
CDR3 DNA: TGTGCCAGCATGCCGGGACAGACCAAAAACATTCAGTACTTC
CDR3 protein: CASMPGQTKNIQYF

clone size: -
V gene: TRBV28
D gene: -
J gene: TRBJ1-6
CDR3 DNA: TGTGCCAGCAGAGGGGCAAATTCACCCCTCCACTTT
CDR3 protein: CASRGANSPLHF

clone size: -
V gene: TRBV10-3
D gene: TRBD2
J gene: TRBJ2-1
CDR3 DNA: TGTGCCATCAGCTCTAGCGGGCCCTTCAATGAGCAGTTCTTC
CDR3 protein: CAISSSGPFNEQFF

clone size: -
V gene: TRBV29-1
D gene: TRBD1
J gene: TRBJ1-6
CDR3 DNA: TGCAGCGTTTCGACAGGGGGAACATCACCCCTCCACTTT
CDR3 protein: CSVSTGGTSPLHF

clone size: few
V gene: TRBV7-2
D gene: -
J gene: TRBJ2-7
CDR3 DNA: TGTGCCAGCAGCGAGCGGGCACTCTCCTACGAGCAGTACTTC
CDR3 protein: CASSERALSYEQYF

clone size: once
V gene: TRBV7-3
D gene: TRBD2
J gene: TRBJ2-3
CDR3 DNA: TGTGCCAGCAGCTCACAAGCGGGGGGAGTCGGGGATACGCAGTATTTT
CDR3 protein: CASSSQAGGVGDTQYF

clone size: many
V gene: TRBV29-1
D gene: -
J gene: TRBJ1-2
CDR3 DNA: TGCAGCGTTGAAGATCTCGGGGTTGCTAACTATGGCTACACCTTC
CDR3 protein: CSVEDLGVANYGYTF

clone size: once
V gene: TRBV18
D gene: -
J gene: TRBJ1-5
CDR3 DNA: TGTGCCAGCTCACCCGGCAATCAGCCCCAGCATTTT
CDR3 protein: CASSPGNQPQHF

clone size: -
V gene: TRBV23-1
D gene: -
J gene: TRBJ2-1
CDR3 DNA: TGCGCCAGCAGTCAACGAAGTGGTAGGGGGAATGAGCAGTTCTTC
CDR3 protein: CASSQRSGRGNEQFF

clone size: -
V gene: TRBV28
D gene: TRBD1
J gene: TRBJ2-3
CDR3 DNA: TGTGCCAGCTCCCCCTTCGACAGGGCCCCTAGCACAGATACGCAGTATTTT
CDR3 protein: CASSPFDRAPSTDTQYF

clone size: -
V gene: TRBV12-3/TRBV12-4
D gene: -
J gene: TRBJ1-1
CDR3 DNA: TGTGCCAGCAGCCGAACTGAGAACACTGAAGCTTTCTTT
CDR3 protein: CASSRTENTEAFF

clone size: -
V gene: TRBV7-2
D gene: -
J gene: TRBJ2-7
CDR3 DNA: TGTGCCAGCAGCTTAGCGACCGGGGGGCAGAACTTC
CDR3 protein: CASSLATGGQNF

clone size: -
V gene: TRBV7-2
D gene: TRBD2
J gene: TRBJ2-7
CDR3 DNA: TGTGCCAGCAGCCCTGCAAACGGGAGGAACGGCGAGCAGTACTTC
CDR3 protein: CASSPANGRNGEQYF

clone size: -
V gene: TRBV4-1
D gene: TRBD1
J gene: TRBJ1-2
CDR3 DNA: TGCGCCAGCAGCCAAGAACCCGACAGGGGGTTGGGCTATGGCTACACCTTC
CDR3 protein: CASSQEPDRGLGYGYTF

clone size: -
V gene: TRBV7-2
D gene: -
J gene: TRBJ1-2
CDR3 DNA: TGTGCCAGCAGCTTATCGACAGAGCCCTTCTATGGCTACACCTTC
CDR3 protein: CASSLSTEPFYGYTF

clone size: -
V gene: TRBV12-3/TRBV12-4
D gene: -
J gene: TRBJ1-2
CDR3 DNA: TGTGCCAGCAGTACCAGTGACATCCATGGCTACACCTTC
CDR3 protein: CASSTSDIHGYTF

clone size: -
V gene: TRBV19
D gene: TRBD2
J gene: TRBJ2-1
CDR3 DNA: TGTGCCAGTAGTCGACTAGCGGGAGCCTACAATGAGCAGTTCTTC
CDR3 protein: CASSRLAGAYNEQFF

clone size: -
V gene: TRBV10-1
D gene: TRBD2
J gene: TRBJ2-3
CDR3 DNA: TGCGCCAGCAGGGGCGGGGGGCCCACAGATACGCAGTATTTT
CDR3 protein: CASRGGGPTDTQYF

clone size: -
V gene: TRBV12-3/TRBV12-4
D gene: -
J gene: TRBJ1-1
CDR3 DNA: TGTGCCAGCAGATTCGGCGGGGCCACTGAAGCTTTCTTT
CDR3 protein: CASRFGGATEAFF

clone size: -
V gene: TRBV7-9
D gene: -
J gene: TRBJ2-7
CDR3 DNA: TGTGCCAGCAGCCGGACAGACTACGAGCAGTACTTC
CDR3 protein: CASSRTDYEQYF

clone size: -
V gene: TRBV11-3
D gene: -
J gene: TRBJ2-1
CDR3 DNA: TGTGCCAGCAGCAGGGGACAAACGACCTACAATGAGCAGTTCTTC
CDR3 protein: CASSRGQTTYNEQFF

clone size: -
V gene: TRBV5-1
D gene: -
J gene: TRBJ2-7
CDR3 DNA: TGCGCCAGCAGCTTGACGGCGGACGAGCAGTACTTC
CDR3 protein: CASSLTADEQYF